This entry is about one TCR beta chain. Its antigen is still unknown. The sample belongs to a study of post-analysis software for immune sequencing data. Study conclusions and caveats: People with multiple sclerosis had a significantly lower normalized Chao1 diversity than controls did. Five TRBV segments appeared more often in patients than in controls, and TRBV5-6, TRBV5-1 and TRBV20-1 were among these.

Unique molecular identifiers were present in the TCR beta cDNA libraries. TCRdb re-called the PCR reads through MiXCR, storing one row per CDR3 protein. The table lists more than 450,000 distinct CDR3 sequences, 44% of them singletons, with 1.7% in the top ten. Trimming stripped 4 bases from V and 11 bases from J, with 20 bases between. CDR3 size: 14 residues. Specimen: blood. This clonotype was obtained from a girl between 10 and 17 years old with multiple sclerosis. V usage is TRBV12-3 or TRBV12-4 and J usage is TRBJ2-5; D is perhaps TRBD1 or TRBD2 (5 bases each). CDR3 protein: CASSSDTGNWEQYF. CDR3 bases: TGTGCCAGCAGTTCGGACACGGGTAACTGGGAGCAGTACTTC.